The rows below give T cell receptor beta chains drawn from one sample of a study of regulatory dendritic cells for organ transplantation. Some clones are missing from TCRdb's copy, which holds only in-frame ones; the method was immunoSEQ multiplex PCR. The repertoire holds roughly 30,000 clones, with more than 70% as singletons. The sample taken for sequencing was naive CD8+ T cells from blood. The receptors were gathered from a human donor in good health. The CDR3 runs from the conserved cysteine through the conserved F or W. The D gene is left open where the match is weak. The size entry is marked missing in some rows and otherwise reads once, few, many or a size class.

d_call	v_call	j_call	clone_size	cdr3_nt	cdr3_aa
TRBD1	TRBV7-9	TRBJ1-2	few	TGTGCCAGCAGTCTTGGGACAGGAAACGGCTACACCTTC	CASSLGTGNGYTF
.	TRBV10-1	TRBJ1-4	.	TGCGCCAGCAGTGAACGGGGAGGGTTCGATGAAAAACTGTTTTTT	CASSERGGFDEKLFF
TRBD1	TRBV4-2	TRBJ2-1	.	TGTGCCAGCAGCCACCGAGAGGCAGGGGGCGGTGAGCAGTTCTTC	CASSHREAGGGEQFF
.	TRBV7-2	TRBJ2-3	.	TGTGCCAGCAGCTTAGGGACGGGCCCCCGCGGGACAGATACGCAGTATTTT	CASSLGTGPRGTDTQYF
.	TRBV5-4	TRBJ2-1	.	TGTGCCACAAGGGGAGGGGGAACCTACAATGAGCAGTTCTTC	CATRGGGTYNEQFF
TRBD1	TRBV19	TRBJ2-7	.	TGTGCCAGTAGTACCGGAGGACAGGGGGCTTGGGTCTACGAGCAGTACTTC	CASSTGGQGAWVYEQYF
.	TRBV28	TRBJ1-2	.	TGTGCCAGCAGGGGGGGGACGGCATGGGGCTACACCTTC	CASRGGTAWGYTF
TRBD1	TRBV5-5	TRBJ2-7	.	TGTGCCAGCAGCTCCTCCCCCGGGACAGGGATATACGAGCAGTACTTC	CASSSSPGTGIYEQYF
TRBD2	TRBV13	TRBJ2-3	.	TGTGCCAGCAGCTTTTCGGGGGGAGGCGGAGATACGCAGTATTTT	CASSFSGGGGDTQYF
TRBD1	TRBV4-1	TRBJ1-1	once	TGCGCCAGCAGCCCCGGACAGGGACTATTGAACACTGAAGCTTTCTTT	CASSPGQGLLNTEAFF
.	TRBV6-5	TRBJ1-2	.	TGTGCCAGCAGTTACTCGGCGGGGGGCTACACCTTC	CASSYSAGGYTF
.	TRBV15	TRBJ2-1	.	TGTGCCACCTCCTTGGGCGTCATCGTCAATGAGCAGTTCTTC	CATSLGVIVNEQFF
.	TRBV7-9	TRBJ2-5	once	TGTGCCAGCAGCATGGAACTAGTCTCCTACCAAGAGACCCAGTACTTC	CASSMELVSYQETQYF
.	TRBV7-8	TRBJ1-1	few	TGTGCCAGCAGCGCCTACAGGGTTATGAACACTGAAGCTTTCTTT	CASSAYRVMNTEAFF
.	TRBV4-3	TRBJ2-7	.	TGCGCCAGCAGCCAAGAAGCCTTATCAAGCTCCTACGAGCAGTACTTC	CASSQEALSSSYEQYF
.	TRBV19	TRBJ2-7	.	TGTGCCAACAGTCTCTTCCGAACAGGAAGCTCCTACGAGCAGTACTTC	CANSLFRTGSSYEQYF
TRBD1	TRBV7-9	TRBJ2-5	.	TGTGCCAGCAGCGAAGACAGGGCGCAAGAGACCCAGTACTTC	CASSEDRAQETQYF
.	TRBV7-9	TRBJ1-5	.	TGTGCCAGCAGCTTAGGTAGGGGTGCCAATCAGCCCCAGCATTTT	CASSLGRGANQPQHF
.	TRBV27	TRBJ1-5	.	TGTGCCAGCAAGATCGGTCCAAGAGGTCAGCCCCAGCATTTT	CASKIGPRGQPQHF
.	TRBV7-9	TRBJ1-2	.	TGTGCCAGCAGCTTCGTGGAACAGAACTATGGCTACACCTTC	CASSFVEQNYGYTF
TRBD1	TRBV6-5	TRBJ2-2	once	TGTGCCAGCAGCCCGGGACAGGGGGCCAGGGAGCTGTTTTTT	CASSPGQGARELFF
TRBD1	TRBV11-2	TRBJ2-1	.	TGTGCCAGCAGCCAGGGGGTCAATGAGCAGTTCTTC	CASSQGVNEQFF
.	TRBV7-8	TRBJ1-2	.	TGTGCCAGCAGCTACGTCCTCCAGGGAAACTATGGCTACACCTTC	CASSYVLQGNYGYTF
.	TRBV5-4	TRBJ2-1	.	TGTGCCAGCAGCTTGGCCGCGGGGAATGAGCAGTTCTTC	CASSLAAGNEQFF
TRBD2	TRBV5-6	TRBJ2-2	.	TGTGCCAGCAGCCCGGGAGCGGGGTCCGGGGAGCTGTTTTTT	CASSPGAGSGELFF
.	TRBV5-1	TRBJ2-1	.	TGCGCCAGCAGCTTGCCCCCCGTGGGGGCTTCCTACAATGAGCAGTTCTTC	CASSLPPVGASYNEQFF
.	TRBV11-2	TRBJ1-1	.	TGTGCCAGCAGCGCGGCGACAGTGAACACTGAAGCTTTCTTT	CASSAATVNTEAFF
TRBD1	TRBV6-5	TRBJ2-3	.	TGTGCCAGCAGGCCCGACAGGGGTAACACAGATACGCAGTATTTT	CASRPDRGNTDTQYF
TRBD1	TRBV7-9	TRBJ1-1	.	TGTGCCAGCAGCTTAGGCTTTAGACAGGGGTCCACTGAAGCTTTCTTT	CASSLGFRQGSTEAFF
TRBD1	TRBV2	TRBJ2-7	.	TGTGCCAGCGGAGCCACCGGGACAGCCGACTACGAGCAGTACTTC	CASGATGTADYEQYF
.	TRBV4-1	TRBJ1-4	.	TGCGCCAGCAGCTCCCAGTATGGTGAAAAACTGTTTTTT	CASSSQYGEKLFF